The rows below give T cell receptor beta chains drawn from one sample of a study of human T cells and chemical hapten exposure. TCRdb reprocessed the RACE reads via MiXCR and lists one record per CDR3 protein. The repertoire includes under 90,000 distinct CDR3 sequences, roughly 9.1% of them detected once, and more than 3% sits in the top ten. This specimen consisted of whole blood, obtained in connection with sensitization to the hapten diphenylcyclopropenone (DPC). These receptors originate from a middle-aged woman with alopecia areata. Some clones in this sample may be carry-over from other donors' samples. Both conserved end residues are part of each CDR3. Size values are once, few and many counts, or a class for expanded clones, and some rows have none.

TRBJ2-7 | few | TRBV5-1 | CASSLSAGGSYEQYF
TRBJ1-4 | - | TRBV12-3/TRBV12-4 | CASSFPGGTEYEKLFF
TRBJ1-6 | - | TRBV28 | CASSLNSYNSPLHF
TRBJ1-6 | few | TRBV6-1 | CASSEAQSSYNSPLHF
TRBJ2-5 | few | TRBV12-3/TRBV12-4 | CASTLGQRETQYF
TRBJ1-5 | many | TRBV28 | CASSSDTGISNQPQHF
TRBJ2-1 | few | TRBV4-3 | CASSQPGRGEQFF
TRBJ2-2 | many | TRBV20-1 | CSARDSGGATGELFF
TRBJ2-3 | many | TRBV7-6 | CASSQRDEQYF
TRBJ2-3 | many | TRBV7-2 | CASSLGTDTQYF
TRBJ2-7 | - | TRBV29-1 | CSVTRGTGGREQYF
TRBJ1-1 | - | TRBV6-2/TRBV6-3 | CASSYSDRNTNTEAFF
TRBJ1-2 | many | TRBV7-6 | CASSLAGTGTYGYTF
TRBJ2-2 | many | TRBV11-2 | CASSLGGGSVPGELFF
TRBJ2-2 | many | TRBV4-3 | CASSHFTAGANTGELFF
TRBJ1-6 | - | TRBV7-6 | CASSLRQDNSPLHF
TRBJ1-1 | - | TRBV19 | CASTSGGVEAFF
TRBJ1-4 | few | TRBV13 | CASSFQATTNEKLFF
TRBJ2-7 | - | TRBV3-1 | CASSHRLTVSSGREQYF
TRBJ2-2 | many | TRBV6-2/TRBV6-3 | CASSYPSYFSGGTGELFF
TRBJ2-5 | many | TRBV6-1 | CASSGRTSRRETQYF
TRBJ2-1 | - | TRBV5-1 | CASSLWSSSYNEQFF
TRBJ2-6 | few | TRBV20-1 | CSAPDRAGANVLTF
TRBJ2-7 | few | TRBV29-1 | CSAYRGDEQYF
TRBJ1-2 | many | TRBV5-1 | CASSQNPYGYTF
TRBJ2-2 | few | TRBV4-3 | CASSPWGGARTPGSCFF
TRBJ1-4 | few | TRBV6-2/TRBV6-3 | CASSYVGRENEKLFF
TRBJ2-7 | many | TRBV21-1 | CASSAGQAYEQYF
TRBJ1-4 | - | TRBV7-6 | CASSKTRTTNEKLFF
TRBJ2-4 | many | TRBV19 | CASTQGILAKNIQYF
TRBJ2-7 | many | TRBV18 | CASSRGLTGDEQYF
TRBJ2-2 | - | TRBV29-1 | CSTTGQGDTGELFF
TRBJ1-1 | - | TRBV20-1 | CSARDILEAFF
TRBJ2-7 | - | TRBV7-2 | CASILASGDYEQYF
TRBJ2-4 | many | TRBV20-1 | CSATAAFLAKNIQYF
TRBJ2-7 | - | TRBV5-1 | CASSPGPANYEQYF
TRBJ2-1 | many | TRBV10-3 | CAISESGGGGPYEQFF
TRBJ1-4 | - | TRBV4-1 | CASSQEGRGRVGDEKLFF
TRBJ1-6 | few | TRBV27 | CASSLLGDNSPLHF
TRBJ2-2 | - | TRBV7-6 | CASSLDEGYGTGELFF